The sequence of this T cell receptor beta chain was determined in a study of blood T cells in healthy people across ages. The use of a sample-barcoded 5' primer and a J-beta primer mix characterized a second PCR of roughly 6 to 11 cycles. TCRdb re-called the 5' RACE reads with MiXCR, one entry per CDR3 protein. The sample yields approximately 1.5 million distinct CDR3 sequences, roughly 43% seen once. This clonotype was observed many times. The CDR3 has 10 residues. Trimming removed 10 bases from V and 4 bases from J, with 6 bases in between. CDR1 ENHRY and CDR2 SYGVKD come from the germline V gene. This chain links TRBV10-3 with TRBJ2-3; no definite D call. This TCR derives from a woman between 18 and 29 years old in good health. Sequences were obtained from blood. The CDR3 DNA is TGTGCCACCGGAGCAGATACGCAGTATTTT. This codes for CATGADTQYF.